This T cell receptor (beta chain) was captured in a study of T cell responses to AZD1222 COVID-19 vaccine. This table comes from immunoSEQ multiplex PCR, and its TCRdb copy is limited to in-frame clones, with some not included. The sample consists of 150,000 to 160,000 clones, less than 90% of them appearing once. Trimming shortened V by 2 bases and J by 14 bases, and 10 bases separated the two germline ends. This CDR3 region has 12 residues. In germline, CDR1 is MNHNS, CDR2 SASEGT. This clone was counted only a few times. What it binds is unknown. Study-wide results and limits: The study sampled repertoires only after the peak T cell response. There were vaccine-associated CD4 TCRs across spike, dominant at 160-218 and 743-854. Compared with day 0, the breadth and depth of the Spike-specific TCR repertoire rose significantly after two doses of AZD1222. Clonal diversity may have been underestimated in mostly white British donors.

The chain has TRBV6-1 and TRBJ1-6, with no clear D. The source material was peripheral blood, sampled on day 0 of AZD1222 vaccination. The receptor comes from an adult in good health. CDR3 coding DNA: TGTGCCAGCAGTGAACATGGGAGGTCCCTCCACTTT. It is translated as CASSEHGRSLHF.